These 20 T cell receptor beta chains originate from one sample sequenced in a study of cytomegalovirus exposure and HLA in healthy donors. The primer mix had 60 Vbeta and 13 Jbeta primers. The table came from immunoSEQ multiplex PCR; TCRdb's copy has only in-frame clones and leaves some out. The sample contains 35,000 to 50,000 clones, 60% to 70% of which appear only once. The sample consisted of PBMCs. The receptor source for this set is a man aged 40-49 years in good health and CMV-seronegative.

This clone was counted once. The rearrangement joins TRBV7-9 to TRBJ1-1; D uncertain. Trimming took 1 base from V and 6 from J, leaving 15 bases between them. Germline V gene lookup returns CDR1 SEHNR and CDR2 FQNEAQ (reference sequence). The CDR3 has 15 residues. The CDR3 nucleotides read TGTGCCAGCAGCTTAGATTTCCTCGGGGAGGCTGAAGCTTTCTTT. It encodes CASSLDFLGEAEAFF. The whole variable domain, remainder taken from reference TRBV7-9 and TRBJ1-1, is DTGVSQNPRHKITKRGQNVTFRCDPISEHNRLYWYRQTLGQGPEFLTYFQNEAQLEKSRLLSDRFSAERPKGSFSTLEIQRTEQGDSAMYLCASSLDFLGEAEAFFGQGTRLTVV.

The J gene is TRBJ2-5, the V gene TRBV11-2; 8 nucleotides align to TRBD2. The J segment lost 5 bases and the V segment lost 1 base, leaving 6 bases of the junction unmatched. CDR1 SGHAT and CDR2 FQNNGV come from the germline V gene. The length of the CDR3 is 15 residues. The CDR3, as DNA: TGTGCCAGCAGCTTAGGGGCGGGGGGTGTGGAGACCCAGTACTTC. It translates to CASSLGAGGVETQYF.

The chain carries TRBV7-8 and TRBJ2-5; D is ambiguous. This CDR3 contains 13 residues. Trimming removed 0 bases from V and 5 bases from J, with 7 bases in between. In germline, CDR1 is SGHVS, CDR2 FQNEAQ. CDR3 coding DNA: TGTGCCAGCAGCTTAGCACAGTTGGAGACCCAGTACTTC. Residues: CASSLAQLETQYF. The full variable domain, in which reference TRBV7-8 and TRBJ2-5 provide the parts outside the CDR3, is GAGVSQSPRYKVAKRGQDVALRCDPISGHVSLFWYQQALGQGPEFLTYFQNEAQLDKSGLPSDRFFAERPEGSVSTLKIQRTQQEDSAVYLCASSLAQLETQYFGPGTRLLVL.

V gene TRBV4-3 combines with J gene TRBJ1-2; D gene uncertain. The V gene lost 2 bases and the J gene lost 8 bases, with 21 bases spanning the gap. The germline V gene encodes CDR1 LGHNA and CDR2 YSLEER. The CDR3 runs to 16 residues. CDR3 sequence (DNA): TGCGCCAGCAGCCAATCTGGCGGGAACAAGGCGGGGGGCTACACCTTC. Translated, it gives CASSQSGGNKAGGYTF.

The chain links TRBV10-3 to TRBJ2-1, with 9 bases that match TRBD2. The CDR3 extends over 15 amino acids. Unmatched junction bases numbered 2, after V lost 0 bases and J lost 5 bases. CDR1 and CDR2 (germline): ENHRY, SYGVKD. CDR3 region: CAISESSSGDNEQFF. CDR3 nucleotide sequence: TGTGCCATCAGTGAGTCGTCTAGCGGGGACAATGAGCAGTTCTTC.

The chain couples TRBV29-1 to TRBJ1-3; D unclear. The CDR3 runs 10 residues. The germline gives CDR1 SQVTM, CDR2 ANQGSEA. V lost 7 bases and J lost 7, with 8 bases in between. CDR3 DNA sequence: TGCAGCGCCCTCGAGAACACCATATATTTT. It specifies CSALENTIYF. Looking up the rest from reference TRBV29-1 and TRBJ1-3 gives the full variable domain: SAVISQKPSRDICQRGTSLTIQCQVDSQVTMMFWYRQQPGQSLTLIATANQGSEATYESGFVIDKFPISRPNLTFSTLTVSNMSPEDSSIYLCSALENTIYFGEGSWLTVV.

The chain recombines TRBV30 with TRBJ1-3, with D hard to call. Germline V gene sequence: CDR1 GTSNPN, CDR2 SVGIG (reference sequence). The CDR3 contains 12 residues. V lost 8 bases to trimming and J lost 1 base, with 9 bases between them. CDR3 sequence reads: CAATGSGNTIYF. Here the CDR3 DNA reads TGTGCCGCGACGGGGTCTGGAAACACCATATATTTT.

The V call is TRBV7-8, the J call TRBJ1-1; TRBD1 might be the D (5 bases). The CDR3 totals 14 residues. The germline V gene encodes CDR1 SGHVS and CDR2 FQNEAQ. V lost 5 bases to trimming and J lost 6 bases, with 16 bases between them. CDR3 loop: CASSQERGVPEAFF. DNA of the CDR3: TGTGCCAGCAGCCAAGAACGGGGGGTCCCTGAAGCTTTCTTT.

This chain links TRBV7-8 with TRBJ1-5; 7 bases fit TRBD1. CDR3 length equals 13 residues. CDR1 is SGHVS and CDR2 is FQNEAQ in the germline V gene. J lost 6 bases, V lost 3 bases, and 2 bases had no gene match. CDR3 loop: CASSFPGGQPQHF. CDR3 coding DNA: TGTGCCAGCAGCTTTCCAGGGGGTCAGCCCCAGCATTTT.

The chain recombines TRBV4-2 with TRBJ1-2; tentative D call: TRBD1 (6 bases). The CDR3 spans 15 residues. CDR1 and CDR2 (germline): LGHNA, YNFKEQ. With 1 base removed from V and 4 bases from J, the gap between germline ends came to 13 bases. CDR3 sequence (DNA): TGTGCCAGCAGCCAAGCCGGACAGCCTGCCTATGGCTACACCTTC. Translating gives CASSQAGQPAYGYTF.

This chain's CDR3 is CASSLANPGDGELFF. The CDR3 DNA reads as TGCGCCAGCAGCTTGGCCAATCCCGGGGACGGGGAGCTGTTTTTT. The chain employs TRBV5-1 and TRBJ2-2; tentative D call: TRBD2 (5 bases). This CDR3 is built from 15 residues. Trimming left V 0 bases short and J 7 bases short, with 13 bases between. In germline, CDR1 is SGHRS, CDR2 YFSETQ.

V is TRBV30 and J is TRBJ1-2; 9 nucleotides match TRBD1. The CDR3 sequence is 14 residues long. Germline assignment: CDR1 GTSNPN and CDR2 SVGIG (reference sequence). J was trimmed by 0 bases and V by 3 bases; bases with no gene match: 2. This CDR3 reads CAWRGTGPNYGYTF. DNA for the CDR3: TGTGCCTGGAGGGGGACAGGGCCTAACTATGGCTACACCTTC.

The rearrangement uses TRBV30 and TRBJ1-1; D remains unclear. This CDR3 region has 14 residues. CDR1 is GTSNPN, CDR2 SVGIG, per germline (reference sequence). V shed 0 bases and J shed 1 base, with 9 bases lying between them. The CDR3 DNA reads TGTGCCTGGAGTGTACGCAGATCGAACACTGAAGCTTTCTTT. Translating it yields CAWSVRRSNTEAFF.

This rearrangement joins TRBV15 to TRBJ1-2; D gene unclear. Trimming left V 4 bases short and J 2 bases short, with 11 bases between. Germline CDR1 LNHNV, CDR2 YYDKDF (reference sequence). The length of the CDR3 is 14 residues. This CDR3 is CATSTAGGNYGYTF. The CDR3 nucleotides read TGTGCCACCAGCACCGCGGGAGGGAACTATGGCTACACCTTC.

This clone was observed a handful of times. V gene TRBV7-6 combines with J gene TRBJ1-6; D not resolved. Trimming left V 1 base short and J 8 bases short, with 6 bases between. In germline, CDR1 is SGHVS, CDR2 FNYEAQ. The CDR3 runs 13 residues. The CDR3 loop is CASSLVWHSPLHF. The DNA for the CDR3 is TGTGCCAGCAGCTTAGTTTGGCATTCACCCCTCCACTTT.

This clone came up a few times. The rearrangement joins TRBV28 to TRBJ2-2; D unresolved. The length of the CDR3 is 12 residues. Germline values: CDR1 MDHEN, CDR2 SYDVKM. With 6 bases removed from V and 1 base from J, the gap between germline ends came to 3 bases. CDR3 sequence (DNA): TGTGCCAGCAGCCGGAACACCGGGGAGCTGTTTTTT. Encoded protein: CASSRNTGELFF.

The rearrangement uses TRBV28 and TRBJ1-1; D gene unclear. Trimming took off 4 bases at V and 0 bases at J, with 3 bases between the two ends. CDR1 and CDR2 (germline): MDHEN, SYDVKM. This CDR3 contains 12 residues. The CDR3 coding sequence is TGTGCCAGCAGTTCGGTGAACACTGAAGCTTTCTTT. This translates into CASSSVNTEAFF.

In its sample, this clone was seen a few times. V is TRBV6-5 and J is TRBJ2-3, with D possibly being TRBD2 (6 bases). The V gene lost 6 bases and the J gene lost 0 bases, with 10 bases spanning the gap. Germline lookup yields CDR1 MNHEY and CDR2 SVGAGI. There are 14 residues in the CDR3. CDR3 nucleotide sequence: TGTGCCAGCAGGCCCGGGACTAGCACAGATACGCAGTATTTT. The encoded protein is CASRPGTSTDTQYF.

This clone was picked up a small number of times. Lacking the conserved final phenylalanine or tryptophan, this CDR3 likely reflects a read error. The DNA is left out, because the CDR3 cannot be placed on it with certainty; the CDR3 is given as TCRdb lists it. This chain uses TRBV5-8 with TRBJ1-2; whether TRBD1, the table's D call, matches the DNA was not checked. Germline CDR1 and CDR2: SGHTS and YDEGEE. Ends included, the CDR3 has 16 residues. The CDR3 sequence is CASSLLSTVPDSPPLP.

This chain links TRBV7-2 with TRBJ2-1, with D hard to call. The CDR3 has 13 amino acids. In germline, CDR1 is SGHTA, CDR2 FQGNSA. V was cut by 5 bases and J by 6 bases, with 11 bases left in between. Written as DNA, the CDR3 is TGTGCCAGCAGCCCAACGAGAGGCAATGAGCAGTTCTTC. Its translation: CASSPTRGNEQFF.